A selection of T cell receptor beta chains follows, all from one sample in a study of human T cells and chemical hapten exposure. TCRdb reanalysed the RACE reads using MiXCR and keeps one entry per CDR3 protein. Of roughly 100,000 distinct CDR3 sequences listed, around 12% are singletons. The sequencing used whole blood, collected in connection with sensitization to the hapten diphenylcyclopropenone (DPC). The receptor set was obtained from a woman between 45 and 60 years old with alopecia areata. Some clones in this sample may be carry-over from other donors' samples. CDR3s include the opening cysteine and the closing phenylalanine or tryptophan. D genes are given only for firm matches. Part of the rows lack a size; the others show once, few, many or a class for expanded clones.

clone size | J gene | D gene | V gene | CDR3 protein | CDR3 DNA
NA | TRBJ2-3 | TRBD1 | TRBV20-1 | CSAREDRGTDTQYF | TGCAGTGCTAGAGAAGACAGGGGCACAGATACGCAGTATTTT
few | TRBJ2-3 | TRBD2 | TRBV7-2 | CASSLRVSGRFTDTQYF | TGTGCCAGCAGCCTAAGGGTTAGCGGGAGGTTCACAGATACGCAGTATTTT
few | TRBJ2-7 | TRBD2 | TRBV7-6 | CASSLSGLAIEQYF | TGTGCCAGCAGCCTATCGGGACTAGCGATCGAGCAGTACTTC
NA | TRBJ2-5 | NA | TRBV7-6 | CASSPTLGTQYF | TGTGCCAGCAGCCCTACTCTCGGGACCCAGTACTTC
few | TRBJ1-2 | NA | TRBV6-6 | CASRPGQSYGYTF | TGTGCCAGCAGACCAGGGCAATCCTATGGCTACACCTTC
NA | TRBJ1-1 | NA | TRBV12-3/TRBV12-4 | CASSFQGTNTEAFF | TGTGCCAGCAGTTTCCAGGGCACGAACACTGAAGCTTTCTTT
NA | TRBJ1-1 | NA | TRBV5-1 | CASTQSGPNTEAFF | TGCGCCAGCACCCAGTCGGGCCCGAACACTGAAGCTTTCTTT
few | TRBJ1-5 | NA | TRBV18 | CASSQGKGNQPQHF | TGTGCCAGCTCACAGGGAAAGGGAAATCAGCCCCAGCATTTT
many | TRBJ2-5 | NA | TRBV4-2 | CASSQALTGDPLGGQETQYF | TGTGCCAGCAGCCAGGCCCTGACAGGAGATCCGCTCGGAGGACAAGAGACCCAGTACTTC
NA | TRBJ1-2 | NA | TRBV2 | CASRAGESYGYTF | TGTGCCAGCAGAGCAGGGGAAAGCTATGGCTACACCTTC
NA | TRBJ2-2 | NA | TRBV7-2 | CASSLDPSVGELFF | TGTGCCAGCAGCTTAGATCCTAGCGTGGGGGAGCTGTTTTTT
NA | TRBJ1-5 | TRBD1 | TRBV12-3/TRBV12-4 | CASSTTGGDQPQHF | TGTGCCAGCAGTACGACAGGGGGCGATCAGCCCCAGCATTTT
many | TRBJ2-5 | NA | TRBV28 | CASSLSQETQYF | TGTGCCAGCAGTTTATCCCAAGAGACCCAGTACTTC
many | TRBJ2-2 | NA | TRBV12-3/TRBV12-4 | CASSLEGRGPANTGELFF | TGTGCCAGCAGTCTCGAGGGACGGGGACCCGCGAACACCGGGGAGCTGTTTTTT
few | TRBJ2-3 | TRBD2 | TRBV20-1 | CSALAGGADTQYF | TGCAGTGCTCTAGCGGGTGGCGCAGATACGCAGTATTTT
NA | TRBJ1-2 | TRBD1 | TRBV28 | CASSSGQGHYGYTF | TGTGCCAGCAGTTCGGGACAGGGTCACTATGGCTACACCTTC
few | TRBJ1-1 | NA | TRBV6-5 | CATHWGLNTEAFF | TGTGCCACGCATTGGGGCCTGAACACTGAAGCTTTCTTT
NA | TRBJ2-3 | NA | TRBV5-4 | CASRFEGGSTDTQYF | TGTGCCAGCAGGTTTGAAGGGGGGAGCACAGATACGCAGTATTTT
many | TRBJ2-1 | NA | TRBV14 | CASSQIQYDEQFF | TGTGCCAGCAGCCAAATACAGTATGATGAGCAGTTCTTC
NA | TRBJ1-6 | NA | TRBV18 | CASSPDGASSYNSPLHF | TGTGCCAGCTCACCTGACGGGGCGAGCTCCTATAATTCACCCCTCCACTTT
many | TRBJ2-5 | NA | TRBV6-5 | CASSPLKGQETQYF | TGTGCCAGCAGTCCACTAAAGGGACAAGAGACCCAGTACTTC
NA | TRBJ1-5 | NA | TRBV6-1 | CASRQAGTNQPQHF | TGTGCCAGCCGGCAGGCAGGGACCAATCAGCCCCAGCATTTT
many | TRBJ2-2 | TRBD2 | TRBV4-3 | CASSPRIVVLTSAHTGELFF | TGCGCCAGCAGCCCAAGAATTGTTGTACTGACTAGCGCCCACACCGGGGAGCTGTTTTTT
few | TRBJ1-1 | TRBD1 | TRBV5-6 | CASSSDRDTEAFF | TGTGCCAGCAGCTCGGACAGGGACACTGAAGCTTTCTTT
NA | TRBJ2-5 | NA | TRBV6-5 | CASTTGRRYQETQYF | TGTGCCAGCACTACAGGGAGGCGGTACCAAGAGACCCAGTACTTC
NA | TRBJ1-1 | NA | TRBV4-2 | CASSQVEGLWVAFF | TGTGCCAGCAGCCAAGTGGAGGGACTCTGGGTAGCTTTCTTT